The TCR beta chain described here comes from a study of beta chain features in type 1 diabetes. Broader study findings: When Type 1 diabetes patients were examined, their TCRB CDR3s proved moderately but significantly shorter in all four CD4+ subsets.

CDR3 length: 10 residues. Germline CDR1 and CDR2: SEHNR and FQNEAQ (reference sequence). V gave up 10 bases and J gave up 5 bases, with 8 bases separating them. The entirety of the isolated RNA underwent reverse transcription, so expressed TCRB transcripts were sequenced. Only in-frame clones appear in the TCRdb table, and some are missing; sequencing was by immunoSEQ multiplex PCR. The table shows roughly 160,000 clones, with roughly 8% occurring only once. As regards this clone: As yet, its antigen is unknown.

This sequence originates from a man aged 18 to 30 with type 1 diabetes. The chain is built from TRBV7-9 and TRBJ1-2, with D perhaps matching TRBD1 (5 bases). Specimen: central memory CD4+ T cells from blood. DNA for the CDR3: TGTGCCACCGGGGGGTATGGCTACACCTTC. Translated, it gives CATGGYGYTF.